Detailed here is one T cell receptor beta chain. Its antigen is undetermined. This same CDR3 is encoded by further DNA sequences in the sample. The data stem from a study of beta chain features in type 1 diabetes. About the research overall: What patients shared with healthy donors was a similar profile of age, gender and cell yields. Overall study results and limits: All four CD4+ subsets from Type 1 diabetes patients carried moderately but significantly shorter TCRB CDR3s.

Germline V gene lookup returns CDR1 SEHNR and CDR2 FQNEAQ (reference sequence). The CDR3 contains 12 residues. V was pared by 5 bases and J by 0 bases, with 5 bases between. cDNA synthesis used the whole RNA isolate, giving expressed TCRB sequences. Profiled with immunoSEQ multiplex PCR; TCRdb holds only in-frame clones, not every one. There are 130,000 to 150,000 clones in the sample; 10% to 15% occur only once, and 1% to 1.5% lies in the top ten. Sequencing was carried out using central memory CD4+ T cells from blood. V is TRBV7-9 and J is TRBJ2-7; D unclear. This TCR was recovered from a man younger than 35 with type 1 diabetes. CDR3 protein: CASSPLSYEQYF. CDR3 DNA sequence: TGTGCCAGCAGCCCACTCTCCTACGAGCAGTACTTC. Combining the CDR3 with reference TRBV7-9 and TRBJ2-7 gives the whole variable domain DTGVSQNPRHKITKRGQNVTFRCDPISEHNRLYWYRQTLGQGPEFLTYFQNEAQLEKSRLLSDRFSAERPKGSFSTLEIQRTEQGDSAMYLCASSPLSYEQYFGPGTRLTVT.